This TCR beta chain came from a study of identical twins. Overall study results and limits: Conclusions came from cross-sectional statistical analysis, not from following the same donors. Monozygotic twin pairs showed more out-of-frame TCR alpha sharing than models estimated.

J lost 9 bases, V lost 0 bases, and 2 bases had no gene match. The CDR3 contains 14 residues. Per germline, CDR1 SGHDT and CDR2 YYEEEE. TCRdb reanalysed the 5' RACE reads using MiXCR and keeps one entry per CDR3 protein. The table lists 500,000 to 700,000 distinct CDR3 sequences, roughly 6.6% of them singletons, with around 1.6% in the top ten. Healthy Caucasians were all of the donors. About this clonotype itself: Its target is not known.

These records were also assigned to another study, of yellow fever vaccine responses in identical twins.

The sample was PBMCs. The clonotype originates from a woman aged 18 to 35 in good health. V is TRBV5-6 and J is TRBJ2-7; 14 nucleotides align to TRBD2. The DNA of the CDR3 is TGTGCCAGCAGCTTGGAGGGACTAGCGGGAGTGCAGTACTTC. Protein product: CASSLEGLAGVQYF. Together with reference TRBV5-6 and TRBJ2-7, the CDR3 gives the full variable domain: DAGVTQSPTHLIKTRGQQVTLRCSPKSGHDTVSWYQQALGQGPQFIFQYYEEEERQRGNFPDRFSGHQFPNYSSELNVNALLLGDSALYLCASSLEGLAGVQYFGPGTRLTVT.